Each of the 7 T cell receptor beta chains below was sequenced from the same sample in a study of immune evolution from preneoplasia to lung adenocarcinoma. Only in-frame clones appear in the TCRdb table, and some are missing; sequencing was by immunoSEQ multiplex PCR. The profile shows roughly 7,800 clones, 75% to 85% of them singletons. Sequencing was carried out using FFPE minimally invasive lung adenocarcinoma tissue. The receptors come from a person between 70 and 80 years old with lung adenocarcinoma.

The rearrangement links TRBV5-5 to TRBJ1-6; TRBD1 is a possible D gene (6 bases). The CDR3 loop spans 15 amino acids. The V and J ends lost 4 bases and 15 bases respectively, with 23 bases between them. The V gene's germline CDR1 is SGHKS and CDR2 YYEKEE (reference sequence). CDR3 protein: CASSPTLSRTAVLHF. The CDR3 nucleotides are TGTGCCAGCAGCCCCACCCTTTCCCGGACAGCGGTCCTCCACTTT.

The V call is TRBV11-3, the J call TRBJ2-7; D possibly corresponds to TRBD1 (5 bases). The V gene's germline CDR1 is SGHNT and CDR2 YENEEA. The V and J ends lost 3 bases and 0 bases respectively, with 9 bases between them. This CDR3 is 14 amino acids long. The CDR3 loop reads CASSLTASSYEQYF. The CDR3 region has the DNA TGTGCCAGCAGCTTGACAGCAAGCTCCTACGAGCAGTACTTC.

This clone occurred a few times. The chain links TRBV5-1 to TRBJ1-3; D may be TRBD1 (5 bases). Germline CDR1 reads SGHRS; CDR2 reads YFSETQ. The CDR3 sequence is 15 residues long. V gave up 2 bases and J gave up 0 bases, with 9 bases separating them. Written as DNA, the CDR3 is TGCGCCAGCAGCTTAGACAGTTACTCTGGAAACACCATATATTTT. It yields the protein CASSLDSYSGNTIYF.

As DNA, the CDR3 is TGTGCCAGCAGCGCCCAGGGGAATCGTGGCTACACCTTC. It yields the protein CASSAQGNRGYTF. J is TRBJ1-2 and V is TRBV9; possible D gene TRBD1, 6 bases. The CDR3 sequence is 13 residues long. V was clipped by 3 bases and J by 7 bases, with 13 bases between them. Germline V gene data show CDR1 as SGDLS and CDR2 as YYNGEE.

The chain combines TRBV7-9 with TRBJ1-5; 10 nucleotides align to TRBD1. The CDR3 loop spans 13 amino acids. Germline CDR1 and CDR2: SEHNR and FQNEAQ (reference sequence). V gave up 0 bases and J gave up 15 bases; unmatched junction bases: 5. CDR3 coding DNA: TGTGCCAGCAGCTTAGCGGCAGGGACAGGGGTGCATTTT. Protein product: CASSLAAGTGVHF.

This clone was found once. The chain joins TRBV2 to TRBJ2-5, with 10 bases matching TRBD1. Germline lookup yields CDR1 SNHLY and CDR2 FYNNEI. Unmatched junction bases numbered 8, after V lost 8 bases and J lost 5 bases. This CDR3 region has 14 residues. CDR3 DNA: TGTGCCAGCGGCCAGACAGGGGGCAGTGAGACCCAGTACTTC. It yields the protein CASGQTGGSETQYF.

This clone was recorded a few times. This rearrangement joins TRBV6-1 to TRBJ1-4; 8 nucleotides match TRBD1. Germline V CDR1 and CDR2: MNHNS, SASEGT. V dropped 4 bases and J dropped 13; count of bases not matched to a gene: 11. The CDR3 consists of 14 residues. The CDR3 region is CASSVTGQGRRLFF. The CDR3, as DNA: TGTGCCAGCAGTGTGACAGGACAGGGTAGAAGACTGTTTTTT.